The clone carrying this T cell receptor beta chain was seen more than once but under ten times. Its antigen is not identified. The sample originates from a study of naive and memory T cell subsets. General observations from the study: Potentially, T cell activation and differentiation skew this RNA-based measurement.

A UMI-containing oligonucleotide was joined by 3' ligation to the TCR cDNA template. The SP2 primer and nested alpha and beta constant region primers amplified ligated cDNA in four rounds. One entry per CDR3 protein, called by TCRdb with MiXCR from the 5' RACE reads. The profile shows 25,000 to 35,000 distinct CDR3 sequences, roughly 17% of them singletons. The CDR3 covers 12 residues. Per the germline V gene, CDR1 is SQVTM and CDR2 is ANQGSEA. V lost 5 bases and J 4 bases, leaving 8 bases between the germline ends. V is TRBV29-1 and J is TRBJ2-2, with D unresolved. This receptor was obtained from a female donor in good health. DNA of the CDR3: TGCAGCGTTCCGGACCTCACCGGGGAGCTGTTTTTT. Its protein product is CSVPDLTGELFF.